This entry is about one T cell receptor (beta chain). This clone appeared a few times. The clone's antigen remains unknown. The sample holds no much larger clone one base away, and base qualities are not on file. The entire isolated RNA was reverse transcribed using the High Capacity cDNA Reverse Transcription Kit, and thus expressed TCRB transcripts were sequenced. Deep immunoSEQ sequencing was applied to naive, central memory and regulatory T cell samples, giving an average of roughly 3.5 million total reads per sample. After sorted cells were lysed in RLT buffer, RNA was extracted with DNase-treated RNeasy Micro or Mini kits, with the choice depending on cell number. To prevent cross-contamination, each cell subset was processed individually, whereas patient and healthy donor samples were processed jointly. TCRB sequences were amplified from cDNA with the immunoSEQ multiplex PCR, producing 87-bp fragments spanning the CDR3 region. The amplicons were sequenced using the Illumina HiSeq platform. For the original study's pipeline: Synthetic template baselines were used to correct PCR bias computationally, reads within Hamming distance 2 were collapsed, and singletons that could not be merged were discarded. Reads were aligned to IMGT to assign V, D and J genes, CDR3 length, and insertions or deletions at six rearrangement sites. Within each subset, clonotype counts were normalized to sorted cell number, and only after that were true diversity and Gini coefficients computed with the tcR R package. Repertoire sharing was quantified using the overlap coefficient calculated on TCRB nucleotide sequences. Not all clones reach the TCRdb copy of this immuneACCESS table, which keeps in-frame sequences only. Checked studies attribute under half of the gap to unresolved V genes and leave the rest unexplained. That table supplies the V and J calls and clone size; D and trimming were determined from the DNA. The sample contains around 180,000 clones, around 13% of them found a single time. 0.62% of the sample is taken by the ten largest.

Each donor gave one peripheral blood draw, averaging roughly 0.11 L, which was collected into heparinised tubes. Naive, central memory, regulatory and stem cell-like memory CD4+ T cells were sorted on a BD FACSAria II using a panel including CD45RO, CCR7, CD25, CD127, CD95 and CD27. All sorted populations exceeded 98% purity. PBMCs were separated immediately by Lymphoprep density gradient centrifugation and were stained directly, without being cultured. So that batch effects would be minimized, each experiment stained and sorted samples in pairs, pairing one healthy donor with one patient. These data originate in a study of beta chain features in type 1 diabetes (dated by TCRdb to 2017 to 2018). With respect to the entire study: No differences in mean age, gender distribution, total cell number or subset yield were found between patients and healthy donors. A total of about 110 million sorted cells were examined across all samples, and the number of cells per subset was strongly correlated with RNA yield. In the study, TCRB repertoires of sorted circulating CD4+ T cell subsets from recently diagnosed type 1 diabetes patients were compared with those of matched healthy donors. Naive and central memory subsets were obtained from all 28 donors, but regulatory and stem cell-like memory subsets were isolated from only 8 patients and roughly 8 healthy donors. Points the paper makes about the study in general: PCR might favor shorter templates, but patient and control samples were amplified and corrected together, so any skew would affect both groups equally. Naive, central memory and regulatory TCRB repertoires appeared to be more alike among patients than among healthy donors. A moderate but significant shortening of TCRB CDR3 length was observed in type 1 diabetes patients in all four CD4+ subsets. Fewer insertions and more nucleotide deletions at VDJ recombination sites were observed in patients with type 1 diabetes, implying thymic rearrangement abnormalities. HLA sub-analyses involved small numbers of individuals, so any influence of HLA type on TCRB rearrangement remained unresolved. Because cDNA rather than genomic DNA was sequenced, highly expressing activated cells could have been over-represented, although no difference in activation and CD3 levels was found between groups.

At the junction V is shortened by 8 bases and J by 4 bases, with 15 bases in between. The CDR3 numbers 13 residues from cysteine through phenylalanine. The only DNA kept is the CDR3, 39 bases in frame from the first base. The germline V gene (reference sequence) yields GTSNPN for CDR1 and SVGIG for CDR2. The sequenced sample was central memory CD4+ T cells from blood. This clonotype was sampled from a young woman in good health. The rearrangement joined TRBV30 to TRBJ1-3; the D gene identity is not certain. The CDR3 reads CAGRGNFGNTIYF. The nucleotides are TGTGCCGGGCGGGGTAATTTCGGAAACACCATATATTTT.